The rows below give T cell receptor beta chains drawn from one sample of a study of T cells in Graves' hyperthyroidism and ophthalmopathy. TCRdb reanalysed the multiplex PCR reads using MiXCR and keeps one entry per CDR3 protein. The table shows hundreds of thousands of distinct CDR3 sequences, with just over 35% occurring only once. Sequencing was carried out using blood. These receptors came from a woman aged 40 to 50 with Graves' hyperthyroidism. The CDR3 runs from the conserved cysteine through the conserved F or W. A D gene is named only where the DNA matches it firmly. The size field is filled for only some rows; it gives once, few, many or a size class.

clone_size	j_call	d_call	v_call	cdr3_aa	cdr3_nt
NA	TRBJ1-5	TRBD1	TRBV6-6	CASSLPGQGWQPQHF	TGTGCCAGCAGTCTCCCGGGACAGGGGTGGCAGCCCCAGCATTTT
many	TRBJ1-1	NA	TRBV5-5	CASSLGQITEAFF	TGTGCCAGCAGCTTGGGACAGATAACTGAAGCTTTCTTT
NA	TRBJ1-2	NA	TRBV4-3	CASSQGPIANYGYTF	TGCGCCAGCAGCCAAGGTCCGATCGCTAACTATGGCTACACCTTC
NA	TRBJ2-7	TRBD1	TRBV25-1	CAEGTGWYEQYF	TGTGCCGAAGGGACAGGGTGGTACGAGCAGTACTTC
many	TRBJ1-2	TRBD1	TRBV6-5	CASRFDRAYGYTF	TGTGCCAGCCGCTTCGACAGGGCCTATGGCTACACCTTC
many	TRBJ2-7	NA	TRBV7-2	CASSAATGYEQYF	TGTGCCAGCAGCGCAGCAACAGGGTACGAGCAGTACTTC
many	TRBJ1-6	TRBD1	TRBV29-1	CSVSGQGQNSPLHF	TGCAGCGTCTCTGGACAGGGGCAAAATTCACCCCTCCACTTT
many	TRBJ2-7	TRBD2	TRBV29-1	CSVHTGGDGEQYF	TGCAGCGTCCACACGGGGGGGGACGGCGAGCAGTACTTC
NA	TRBJ1-2	NA	TRBV29-1	CSVDDGVPDYGYTF	TGCAGCGTTGACGACGGGGTGCCTGACTATGGCTACACCTTC
once	TRBJ2-2	TRBD1	TRBV5-1	CASHHDRGPGELFF	TGCGCCAGCCACCATGACAGGGGTCCCGGGGAGCTGTTTTTT
NA	TRBJ1-6	NA	TRBV29-1	CSVGTDNSPLHF	TGCAGCGTAGGGACGGATAATTCACCCCTCCACTTT
NA	TRBJ1-6	TRBD1	TRBV5-5	CASSVERDRGRLPLHF	TGTGCCAGCAGCGTAGAGCGAGACAGGGGTCGTTTGCCCCTCCACTTT
NA	TRBJ2-7	NA	TRBV7-2	CASSKPGFRAHEQYF	TGTGCCAGCAGCAAACCGGGATTCCGGGCCCACGAGCAGTACTTC
NA	TRBJ2-7	NA	TRBV6-5	CASSHPIGESWSYEQYF	TGTGCCAGCAGTCACCCTATCGGGGAGTCGTGGTCCTACGAGCAGTACTTC
NA	TRBJ1-5	TRBD1	TRBV19	CASSMRGTDHLGQPQHF	TGTGCCAGTAGTATGAGAGGGACAGACCATTTAGGACAGCCCCAGCATTTT
NA	TRBJ2-7	NA	TRBV4-3	CASSQEENSYEQYF	TGCGCCAGCAGCCAAGAAGAGAACTCCTACGAGCAGTACTTC